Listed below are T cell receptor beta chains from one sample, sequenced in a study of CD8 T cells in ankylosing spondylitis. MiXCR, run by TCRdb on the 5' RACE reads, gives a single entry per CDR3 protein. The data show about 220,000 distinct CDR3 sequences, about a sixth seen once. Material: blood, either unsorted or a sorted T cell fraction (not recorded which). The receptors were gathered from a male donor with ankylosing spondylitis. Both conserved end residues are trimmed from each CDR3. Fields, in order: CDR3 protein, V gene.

CDR3aa: ASSQGELGGTNNEQF
v_gene: TRBV4-1

CDR3aa: ASSESGGSGEQF
v_gene: TRBV10-1

CDR3aa: ASSGGDRESANEQF
v_gene: TRBV12-3/TRBV12-4

CDR3aa: ASSQQDPGQGWDTQY
v_gene: TRBV3-1

CDR3aa: ASSSRGGGAVYNEQF
v_gene: TRBV5-4

CDR3aa: ASSWGRGDSYEQY
v_gene: TRBV5-1

CDR3aa: ASSQASGGTYNEQF
v_gene: TRBV5-1

CDR3aa: ASSYSRDRDYNEQF
v_gene: TRBV11-2

CDR3aa: ASSLDRDGSYEQY
v_gene: TRBV5-1

CDR3aa: ASSRTSGGAYEQY
v_gene: TRBV12-3/TRBV12-4

CDR3aa: SADHGMYTEAF
v_gene: TRBV20-1

CDR3aa: ASSTTLLTSGSPLPSTDTQY
v_gene: TRBV6-2/TRBV6-3

CDR3aa: ASSYDRNYEQY
v_gene: TRBV28

CDR3aa: ASSYDGLFSLQETQY
v_gene: TRBV5-1

CDR3aa: ASSHSDWTSGPYEQY
v_gene: TRBV4-3

CDR3aa: ASSAAGTSGVETQY
v_gene: TRBV12-3/TRBV12-4

CDR3aa: ASTHWDNREETQY
v_gene: TRBV2

CDR3aa: ASSPIEGFFSGANVLT
v_gene: TRBV12-3/TRBV12-4

CDR3aa: ASSQLINYQETQY
v_gene: TRBV6-2/TRBV6-3

CDR3aa: ASNETQGGSDTQY
v_gene: TRBV6-4

CDR3aa: ASSARDSSNTEAF
v_gene: TRBV7-9

CDR3aa: SVEGVQGATYEQY
v_gene: TRBV29-1

CDR3aa: ASSLWGSQETQY
v_gene: TRBV28

CDR3aa: ASSEWDRNSPLH
v_gene: TRBV10-1

CDR3aa: ASRTGYSPLH
v_gene: TRBV2

CDR3aa: SVSELQETQY
v_gene: TRBV29-1

CDR3aa: ASSLSAGGLDEQF
v_gene: TRBV5-1

CDR3aa: ASSQDVWTSGEKLF
v_gene: TRBV4-3

CDR3aa: ASSHESGALYNEQF
v_gene: TRBV7-8

CDR3aa: ASSQGPLEAEAF
v_gene: TRBV4-3

CDR3aa: ASSPGWGSNQPQH
v_gene: TRBV12-3/TRBV12-4

CDR3aa: ASSHGLAGYEQY
v_gene: TRBV3-1

CDR3aa: SVEEDRDYGYT
v_gene: TRBV29-1

CDR3aa: ASSFGGVDQPQH
v_gene: TRBV7-9

CDR3aa: ASSPGLFEAGEKTQY
v_gene: TRBV12-3/TRBV12-4

CDR3aa: ASSNMTGGARNTIY
v_gene: TRBV13

CDR3aa: SAREYSGLSYEQY
v_gene: TRBV20-1

CDR3aa: ASSLVPGKNTEAF
v_gene: TRBV5-1

CDR3aa: ASSPIAGGLGNEQF
v_gene: TRBV3-1

CDR3aa: SARDQGTDYGYT
v_gene: TRBV20-1

CDR3aa: SARDFALADQETQY
v_gene: TRBV20-1

CDR3aa: ASSQRTGGNEQF
v_gene: TRBV4-2

CDR3aa: ASSRPGNTEAF
v_gene: TRBV4-1

CDR3aa: ASSLRRGGTYNEQF
v_gene: TRBV4-2

CDR3aa: ASSELTSQETQY
v_gene: TRBV2

CDR3aa: ASSLTFVEAQY
v_gene: TRBV11-2

CDR3aa: ASSLPTDLDSTGELF
v_gene: TRBV7-9

CDR3aa: ASSAQGHNNEQF
v_gene: TRBV19